This T cell receptor beta chain came from a study of blood T cell repertoires in COVID-19. Study in general: Sample material is recorded as cDNA or gDNA derived from T cells, B-cell-depleted T cells, or PBMCs.

Methods used by the authors: It was from reference gene primer amplification that nucleated cell counts were estimated. Some clones are missing from TCRdb's copy, which holds only in-frame ones; the method was immunoSEQ multiplex PCR. V and J calls and clone size are those listed in that table; D and trimming were worked out from the DNA. The sample lists about 150,000 clones, roughly 88% occurring once. Germline V lookup: CDR1 MNHEY, CDR2 SVGEGT. This CDR3 comprises 16 residues. Deletions cut 2 bases from V and 4 bases from J, with 12 bases between. The TCR sequence derives from a woman in her forties or fifties with acute or convalescent COVID-19. The sequenced sample was peripheral blood. The chain combines TRBV6-2 or TRBV6-3 with TRBJ2-6, with D possibly TRBD1 on 6 matching bases. Written as DNA, the CDR3 is TGTGCCAGCAGTTACCAGGGGCGCCCCGGGGCCAACGTCCTGACTTTC. Translation gives CASSYQGRPGANVLTF.